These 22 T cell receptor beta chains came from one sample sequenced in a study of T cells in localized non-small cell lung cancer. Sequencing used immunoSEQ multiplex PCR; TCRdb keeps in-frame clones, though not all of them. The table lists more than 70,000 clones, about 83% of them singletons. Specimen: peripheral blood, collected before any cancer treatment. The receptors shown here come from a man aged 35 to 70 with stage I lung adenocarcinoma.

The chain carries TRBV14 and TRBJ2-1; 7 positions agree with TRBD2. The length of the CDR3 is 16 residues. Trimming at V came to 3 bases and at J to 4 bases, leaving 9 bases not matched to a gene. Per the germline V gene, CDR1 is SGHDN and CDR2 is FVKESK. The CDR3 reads CASSHLRTSGYNEQFF. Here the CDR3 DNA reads TGTGCCAGCAGCCACCTCCGGACTAGTGGATACAATGAGCAGTTCTTC. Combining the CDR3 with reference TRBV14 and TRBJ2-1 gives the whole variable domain EAGVTQFPSHSVIEKGQTVTLRCDPISGHDNLYWYRRVMGKEIKFLLHFVKESKQDESGMPNNRFLAERTGGTYSTLKVQPAELEDSGVYFCASSHLRTSGYNEQFFGPGTRLTVL.

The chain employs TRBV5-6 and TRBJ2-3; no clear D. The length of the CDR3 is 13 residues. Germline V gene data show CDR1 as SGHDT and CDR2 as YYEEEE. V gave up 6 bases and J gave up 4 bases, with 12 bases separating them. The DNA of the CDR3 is TGTGCCAGCATTCGGAGCGCGGCAGATACGCAGTATTTT. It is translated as CASIRSAADTQYF. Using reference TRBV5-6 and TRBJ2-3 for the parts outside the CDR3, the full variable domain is DAGVTQSPTHLIKTRGQQVTLRCSPKSGHDTVSWYQQALGQGPQFIFQYYEEEERQRGNFPDRFSGHQFPNYSSELNVNALLLGDSALYLCASIRSAADTQYFGPGTRLTVL.

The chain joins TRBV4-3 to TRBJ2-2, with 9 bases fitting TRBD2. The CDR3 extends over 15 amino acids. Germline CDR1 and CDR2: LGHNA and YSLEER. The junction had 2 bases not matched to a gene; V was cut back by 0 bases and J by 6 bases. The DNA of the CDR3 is TGCGCCAGCAGCCAAGATAGACTAGCGGCCGGGGAGCTGTTTTTT. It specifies CASSQDRLAAGELFF.

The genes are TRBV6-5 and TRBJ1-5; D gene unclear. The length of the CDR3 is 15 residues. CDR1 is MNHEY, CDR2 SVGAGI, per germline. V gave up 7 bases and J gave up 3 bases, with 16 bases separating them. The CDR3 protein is CASKESATFNQPQHF. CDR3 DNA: TGTGCCAGCAAAGAGTCTGCGACCTTCAATCAGCCCCAGCATTTT.

The CDR3 bases are TGCGCCAGCAGTGAAGGGGGTCGGACCTACGAGCAGTACTTC. Its protein is CASSEGGRTYEQYF. This chain links TRBV10-1 with TRBJ2-7, with a tentative D call TRBD1 (6 bases). Germline CDR1 reads WNHNN; CDR2 reads SYGVQD (reference sequence). CDR3 length equals 14 residues. Trimming shortened V by 3 bases and J by 2 bases, and 11 bases separated the two germline ends.

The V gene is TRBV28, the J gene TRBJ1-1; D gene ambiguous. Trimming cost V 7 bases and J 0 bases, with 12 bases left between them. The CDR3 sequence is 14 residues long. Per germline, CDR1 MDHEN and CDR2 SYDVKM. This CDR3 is CASIRPGMNTEAFF. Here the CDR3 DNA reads TGTGCCAGCATCCGCCCGGGGATGAACACTGAAGCTTTCTTT.

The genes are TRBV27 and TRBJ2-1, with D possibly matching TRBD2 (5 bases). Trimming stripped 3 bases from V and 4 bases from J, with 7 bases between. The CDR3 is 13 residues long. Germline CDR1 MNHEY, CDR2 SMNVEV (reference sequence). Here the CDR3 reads CASSFGGYNEQFF. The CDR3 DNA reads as TGTGCCAGCAGTTTTGGAGGATACAATGAGCAGTTCTTC.

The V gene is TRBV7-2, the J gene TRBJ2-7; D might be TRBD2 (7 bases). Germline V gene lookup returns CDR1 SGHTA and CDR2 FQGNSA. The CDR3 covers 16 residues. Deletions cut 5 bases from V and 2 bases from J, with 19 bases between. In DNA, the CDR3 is TGTGCCAGCAGCCCCGAGGGGGGGACATGGACCTACGAGCAGTACTTC. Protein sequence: CASSPEGGTWTYEQYF.

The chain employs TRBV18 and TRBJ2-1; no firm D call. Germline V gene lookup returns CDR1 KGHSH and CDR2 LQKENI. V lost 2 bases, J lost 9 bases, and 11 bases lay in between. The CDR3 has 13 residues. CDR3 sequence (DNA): TGTGCCAGCTCACCAAGCAACCCTGGTGAGCAGTTCTTC. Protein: CASSPSNPGEQFF.

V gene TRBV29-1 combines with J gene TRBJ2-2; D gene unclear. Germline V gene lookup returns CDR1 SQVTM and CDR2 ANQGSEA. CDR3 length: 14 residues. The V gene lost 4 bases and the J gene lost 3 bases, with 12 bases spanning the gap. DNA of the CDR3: TGCAGCGTTGTGTCGGCGGTATACACCGGGGAGCTGTTTTTT. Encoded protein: CSVVSAVYTGELFF.

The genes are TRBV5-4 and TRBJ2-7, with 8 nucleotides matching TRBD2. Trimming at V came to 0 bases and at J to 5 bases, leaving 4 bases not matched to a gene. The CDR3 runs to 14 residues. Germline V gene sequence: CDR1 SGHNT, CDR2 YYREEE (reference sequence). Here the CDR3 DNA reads TGTGCCAGCAGCTTGGAGTGGACTAGCAACGAGCAGTACTTC. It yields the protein CASSLEWTSNEQYF.

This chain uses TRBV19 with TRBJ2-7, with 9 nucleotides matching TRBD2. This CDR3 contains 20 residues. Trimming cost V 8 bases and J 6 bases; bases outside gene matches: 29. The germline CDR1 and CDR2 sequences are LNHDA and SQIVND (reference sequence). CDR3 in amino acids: CASPNLPLKYALAGYREQYF. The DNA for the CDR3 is TGTGCCAGTCCGAACCTGCCCCTAAAATACGCGCTAGCGGGATACCGCGAGCAGTACTTC.

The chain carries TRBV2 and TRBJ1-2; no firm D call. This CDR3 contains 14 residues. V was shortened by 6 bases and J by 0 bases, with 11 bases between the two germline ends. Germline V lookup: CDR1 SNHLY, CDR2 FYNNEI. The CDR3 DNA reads TGTGCCAGCAGGGACGGTGGATCTAACTATGGCTACACCTTC. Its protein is CASRDGGSNYGYTF.

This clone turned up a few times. CDR3 residues: CASSYDNTEAFF. CDR3 bases: TGTGCCAGCAGTTACGACAACACTGAAGCTTTCTTT. The chain has TRBV6-5 and TRBJ1-1, with D unclear. This CDR3 spans 12 amino acids. Germline V gene lookup returns CDR1 MNHEY and CDR2 SVGAGI. Trimming cost V 2 bases and J 2 bases, with 3 bases left between them.

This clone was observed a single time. The CDR3 nucleotides are TGTGCCAGAAGCTACCCTGGTTGGAGCGCGGGCACAGATACGCAGTATTTT. This codes for CARSYPGWSAGTDTQYF. This chain connects TRBV5-3 to TRBJ2-3; no clear D gene. TRBV5-3 falls under the ORF class, with uncertain function. Trimming shortened V by 3 bases and J by 1 base, and 18 bases separated the two germline ends. CDR3 size: 17 residues.

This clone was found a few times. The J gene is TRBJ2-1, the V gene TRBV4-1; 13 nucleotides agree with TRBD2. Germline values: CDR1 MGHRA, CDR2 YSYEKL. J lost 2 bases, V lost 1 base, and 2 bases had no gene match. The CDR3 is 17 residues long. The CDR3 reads CASSQGGLAGAYNEQFF. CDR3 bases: TGCGCCAGCAGCCAAGGAGGACTAGCGGGAGCCTACAATGAGCAGTTCTTC.

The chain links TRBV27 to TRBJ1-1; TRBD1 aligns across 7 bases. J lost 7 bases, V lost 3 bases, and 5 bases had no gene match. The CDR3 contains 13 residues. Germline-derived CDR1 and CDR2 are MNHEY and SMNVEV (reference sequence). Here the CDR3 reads CASSFFGDSEAFF. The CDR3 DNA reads TGTGCCAGCAGTTTTTTCGGGGACAGTGAAGCTTTCTTT.

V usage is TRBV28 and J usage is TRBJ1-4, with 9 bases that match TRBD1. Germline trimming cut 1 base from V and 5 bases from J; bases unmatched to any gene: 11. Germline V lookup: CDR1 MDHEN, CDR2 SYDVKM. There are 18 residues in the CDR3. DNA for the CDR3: TGTGCCAGCAGTTTATTGGCTACAGGGGGCATTAGGAATGAAAAACTGTTTTTT. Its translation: CASSLLATGGIRNEKLFF.

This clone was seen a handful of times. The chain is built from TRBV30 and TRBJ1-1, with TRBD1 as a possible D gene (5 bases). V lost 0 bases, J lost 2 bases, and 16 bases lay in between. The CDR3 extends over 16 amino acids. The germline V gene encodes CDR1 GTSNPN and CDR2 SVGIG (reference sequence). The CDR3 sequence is CAWSVPGRQGNTEAFF. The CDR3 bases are TGTGCCTGGAGTGTACCTGGCCGCCAGGGTAACACTGAAGCTTTCTTT.

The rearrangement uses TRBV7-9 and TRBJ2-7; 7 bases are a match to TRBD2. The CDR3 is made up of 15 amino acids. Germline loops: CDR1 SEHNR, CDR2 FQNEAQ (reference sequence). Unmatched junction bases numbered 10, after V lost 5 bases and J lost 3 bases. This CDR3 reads CASSRLASSFYEQYF. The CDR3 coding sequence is TGTGCCAGCAGCCGACTAGCAAGTTCTTTCTACGAGCAGTACTTC.

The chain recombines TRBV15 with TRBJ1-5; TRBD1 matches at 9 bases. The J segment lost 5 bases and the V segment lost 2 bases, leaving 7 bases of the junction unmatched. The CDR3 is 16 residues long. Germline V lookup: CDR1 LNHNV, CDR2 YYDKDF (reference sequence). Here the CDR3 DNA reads TGTGCCACCAGCAGATGGGGACAGGGAGGCCATCAGCCCCAGCATTTT. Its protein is CATSRWGQGGHQPQHF.

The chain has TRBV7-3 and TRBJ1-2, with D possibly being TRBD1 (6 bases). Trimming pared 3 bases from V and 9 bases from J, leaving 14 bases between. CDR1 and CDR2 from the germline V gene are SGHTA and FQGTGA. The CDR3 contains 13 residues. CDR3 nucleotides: TGTGCCAGCAGCTTGATGGGACAAGGGAGCTACACCTTC. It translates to CASSLMGQGSYTF.